Listed below are T cell receptor beta chains from one sample, sequenced in a study of blood T cell repertoires in COVID-19. Sequencing was performed with immunoSEQ multiplex PCR; in TCRdb, only in-frame clones are kept and a portion is missing. There are approximately 450,000 clones in the sample; about 90% occur only once, and roughly 2% lies in the top ten. The sample comprised PBMCs or T cells enriched from blood (not recorded which). The source is a woman younger than 30 with acute COVID-19. Both conserved end residues are part of each CDR3. A D gene is named only where the DNA matches it firmly. Clone size is not always given. Where it is, it says once, few, many or a class for expanded clones.

>once|TRBV29-1|TRBD2|TRBJ2-7
TGCAGCGTTTCTACGGGGGGTAACGGGTACGAGCAGTACTTC
CSVSTGGNGYEQYF
>few|TRBV7-3|-|TRBJ2-1
TGTGCCAGCAGCTTAACCGGACTCAAGGCCTACAATGAGCAGTTCTTC
CASSLTGLKAYNEQFF
>-|TRBV25-1|TRBD1|TRBJ1-2
TGTGCCAGCAGTAATCCGGGACAGGGGCCTTTCCAGCCCTACACCTTC
CASSNPGQGPFQPYTF
>-|TRBV6-1|-|TRBJ1-5
TGTGCCAGCAGTGAAGCCTGGGAGAATCAGCCCCAGCATTTT
CASSEAWENQPQHF
>-|TRBV7-7|-|TRBJ2-1
TGTGCTAGCAGCCGCGCGCAGGGGCCCTACAATGAGCAGTTCTTC
CASSRAQGPYNEQFF
>-|TRBV10-3|TRBD1|TRBJ1-2
TGTGCCATCAGCGATCCGACAGGGAGGTATGGCTACACCTTC
CAISDPTGRYGYTF
>-|TRBV10-3|TRBD2|TRBJ2-1
TGTGCCTACGGAGGAGGACTAGCGGGAGATGAGCAGTTCTTC
CAYGGGLAGDEQFF
>-|TRBV4-2|-|TRBJ2-7
TGTGCCAGCAGCCAAGAAATGATCTCCGGGGACGAGCAGTACTTC
CASSQEMISGDEQYF
>-|TRBV11-2|TRBD1|TRBJ2-7
TGTGCCAGCAGCCCCCTCGACAGGGACCCTCTCGAGCAGTACTTC
CASSPLDRDPLEQYF
>-|TRBV11-2|-|TRBJ1-1
TGTGCCAGCAGCTTACAGGGCAACACTGAAGCTTTCTTT
CASSLQGNTEAFF
>-|TRBV18|-|TRBJ2-5
TGTGCCAGCTCACCACCTAAAGCACCGAAAGAGACCCAGTACTTC
CASSPPKAPKETQYF
>once|TRBV27|TRBD1|TRBJ1-1
TGTGCCAGCACCCGACAGGGGGCTAAGAACACTGAAGCTTTCTTT
CASTRQGAKNTEAFF
>-|TRBV5-8|TRBD2|TRBJ2-1
TGTGCCAGCAGCCTTGGGGGACTAGCGGGGGTCAATGAGCAGTTCTTC
CASSLGGLAGVNEQFF
>-|TRBV12-5|TRBD1|TRBJ2-5
TGTGCTAGTGGTAAGGGGGCTCTGGAGACCCAGTACTTC
CASGKGALETQYF
>-|TRBV28|TRBD1|TRBJ1-4
TGTGCCAGCAGTTGGGAAGGGGGCGTTGAAAAACTGTTTTTT
CASSWEGGVEKLFF